The rows below give T cell receptor beta chains drawn from one sample of a study of identical twins. TCRdb reprocessed the 5' RACE reads with MiXCR, giving one entry per CDR3 protein. The data show roughly 250,000 distinct CDR3 sequences, approximately 7% seen once. These records were also assigned to another study, of yellow fever vaccine responses in identical twins.

Sequencing was carried out using memory (CD45RO+) T cells sorted from blood. These receptors originate from a woman between 18 and 29 years old in good health. Both conserved end residues are part of each CDR3. Each record gives: clone size, D gene, V gene, J gene, CDR3 DNA, CDR3 protein. D genes are given only for firm matches. Expanded clones are given a class, and other clones once, few, many or no size at all.

few	TRBD1	TRBV6-5	TRBJ1-5	TGTGCCAGCAGTTACCCAGGACAGGCTAGCAATCAGCCCCAGCATTTT	CASSYPGQASNQPQHF
few	-	TRBV28	TRBJ2-7	TGTGCCAGCGCTCGTTACTCCTACGAGCAGTACTTC	CASARYSYEQYF
few	-	TRBV12-3/TRBV12-4	TRBJ1-5	TGTGCCAGCAGTTTTAAGGGGGGCAATCAGCCCCAGCATTTT	CASSFKGGNQPQHF
few	-	TRBV10-3	TRBJ1-6	TGTGCCATCAACAAGGAGGTCGATAATTCACCCCTCCACTTT	CAINKEVDNSPLHF
-	TRBD1	TRBV19	TRBJ1-5	TGTGCCAGTAGTACCCGACAGGGTCGTAATCAGCCCCAGCATTTT	CASSTRQGRNQPQHF
many	-	TRBV12-3/TRBV12-4	TRBJ1-2	TGTGCCATTTGCCAAGGGGTTAGAAGGACCTTC	CAICQGVRRTF
many	TRBD1	TRBV29-1	TRBJ1-1	TGCAGCGTTGAACCACAGGGGGTCCCTGAAGCTTTCTTT	CSVEPQGVPEAFF
many	-	TRBV14	TRBJ2-3	TGTGCCAGCAGCCAAGGTCTCGTCCTGAGCACAGATACGCAGTATTTT	CASSQGLVLSTDTQYF
many	-	TRBV12-3/TRBV12-4	TRBJ1-2	TGTGCCAGCAGCCGGTCTCTATATGGCTACACCTTC	CASSRSLYGYTF
-	-	TRBV5-1	TRBJ2-2	TGCGCCAGCAGCTTGGCCGGGCAGCTAACCAGTAAATCCACCGGGGAGCTGTTTTTT	CASSLAGQLTSKSTGELFF
-	TRBD2	TRBV10-3	TRBJ2-2	TGTGCCATCAGAGGGACTAGCGGGGTTGCCGGGGAGCTGTTTTTT	CAIRGTSGVAGELFF
-	-	TRBV4-1	TRBJ2-2	TGCGCCAGCAGCCACGAGACCGGGACGGTGAACACCGGGGAGCTGTTTTTT	CASSHETGTVNTGELFF
few	TRBD1	TRBV20-1	TRBJ1-1	TGCAGTGCTACCACGACAGGGCCATTACGGAACACTGAAGCTTTCTTT	CSATTTGPLRNTEAFF
few	TRBD2	TRBV6-5	TRBJ2-1	TGTGCCAGCAGTTTGCGGACTAGCGGACTCTCCTACAATGAGCAGTTCTTC	CASSLRTSGLSYNEQFF
few	-	TRBV20-1	TRBJ2-7	TGCAGTGTCGAAAAGGACGGAAACTACGAGCAGTACTTC	CSVEKDGNYEQYF
-	-	TRBV4-2	TRBJ2-1	TGTGCCAGCAGCCAAGAGAGTAGCTGGGGCTACAATGAGCAGTTCTTC	CASSQESSWGYNEQFF
many	TRBD1	TRBV6-5	TRBJ1-3	TGTGCCAGCAGTTACTCTTCCGGCAGGGGGCTCGGAAACACCATATATTTT	CASSYSSGRGLGNTIYF
many	-	TRBV7-9	TRBJ2-3	TGTGCCAGCAGCTTTAGTCTGACAGATACGCAGTATTTT	CASSFSLTDTQYF
-	-	TRBV4-1	TRBJ2-3	TGCGCCAGCAGCCAACGCGGGGTAAACACAGATACGCAGTATTTT	CASSQRGVNTDTQYF